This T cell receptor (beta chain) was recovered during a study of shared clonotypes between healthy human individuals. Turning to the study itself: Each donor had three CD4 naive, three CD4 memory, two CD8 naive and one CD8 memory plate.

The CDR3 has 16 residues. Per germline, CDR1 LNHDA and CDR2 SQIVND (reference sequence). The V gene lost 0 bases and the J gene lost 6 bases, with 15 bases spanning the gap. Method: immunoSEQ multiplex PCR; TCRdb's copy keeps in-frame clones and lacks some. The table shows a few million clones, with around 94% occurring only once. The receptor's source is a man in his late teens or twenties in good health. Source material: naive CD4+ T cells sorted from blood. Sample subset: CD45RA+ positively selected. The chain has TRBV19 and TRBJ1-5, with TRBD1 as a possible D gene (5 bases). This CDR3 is CASSIEWGRWVQPQHF. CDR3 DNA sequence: TGTGCCAGTAGTATAGAGTGGGGCAGGTGGGTTCAGCCCCAGCATTTT.